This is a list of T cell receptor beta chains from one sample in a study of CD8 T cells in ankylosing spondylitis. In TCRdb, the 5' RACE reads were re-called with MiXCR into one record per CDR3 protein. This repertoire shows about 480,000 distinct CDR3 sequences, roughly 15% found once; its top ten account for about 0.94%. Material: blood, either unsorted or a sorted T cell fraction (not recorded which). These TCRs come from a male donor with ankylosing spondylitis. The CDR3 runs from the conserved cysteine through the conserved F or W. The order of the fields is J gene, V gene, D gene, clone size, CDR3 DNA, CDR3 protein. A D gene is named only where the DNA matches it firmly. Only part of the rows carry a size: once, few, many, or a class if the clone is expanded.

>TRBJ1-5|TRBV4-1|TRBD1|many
TGCGCCAGCAGCCAAGATACAGGGGGGAGCAATCAGCCCCAGCATTTT
CASSQDTGGSNQPQHF
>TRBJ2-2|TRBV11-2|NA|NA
TGTGCCAGCAGCTTAGTTGGCAGGGGCGACACCGGGGAGCTGTTTTTT
CASSLVGRGDTGELFF
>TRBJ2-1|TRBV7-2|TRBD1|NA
TGTGCCAGCAGCCAGGACAGGGGGCACTACAATGAGCAGTTCTTC
CASSQDRGHYNEQFF
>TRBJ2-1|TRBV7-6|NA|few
TGTGCCAGCAGCAGCCGGGCCTCATCCTCCTACAATGAGCAGTTCTTC
CASSSRASSSYNEQFF
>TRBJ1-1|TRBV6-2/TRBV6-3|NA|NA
TGTGCCAGCAGCACCCAGAGAGCCACTGAAGCTTTCTTT
CASSTQRATEAFF
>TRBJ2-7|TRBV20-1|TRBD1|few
TGCAGTGCTCACCGGGACAGGGGAACCTACGAGCAGTACTTC
CSAHRDRGTYEQYF
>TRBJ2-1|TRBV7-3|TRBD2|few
TGTGCCAGCAGCTTAGCCCAGCGGACTAGCGGGGATGAGCAGTTCTTC
CASSLAQRTSGDEQFF
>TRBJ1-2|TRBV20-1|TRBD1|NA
TGCAGTGCTCTACAGGGGACCGGCTATGGCTACACCTTC
CSALQGTGYGYTF
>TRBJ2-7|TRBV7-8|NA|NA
TGTGCCAGCAGGCGGCTAGATGGCTACGAGCAGTACTTC
CASRRLDGYEQYF
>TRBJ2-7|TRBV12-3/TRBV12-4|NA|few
TGTGCCAGCAGTTGGAGGGGTGACGAGCAGTACTTC
CASSWRGDEQYF
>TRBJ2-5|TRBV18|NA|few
TGTGCCAGCTCACCACTGGCCCAAGAGACCCAGTACTTC
CASSPLAQETQYF
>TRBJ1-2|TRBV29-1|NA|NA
TGCAGCGTTGGGTCTGCTAACTATGGCTACACCTTC
CSVGSANYGYTF
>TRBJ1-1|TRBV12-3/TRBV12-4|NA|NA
TGTGCCAGCAGTTTAGCTTACCTGAACACTGAAGCTTTCTTT
CASSLAYLNTEAFF
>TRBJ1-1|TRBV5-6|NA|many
TGTGCCAGCAGCACTGGGATCAACGGGAAAGAAGCTTTCTTT
CASSTGINGKEAFF
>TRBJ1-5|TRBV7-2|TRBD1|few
TGTGCCAGCAGCGACGACAGGGTCCTAAATCAGCCCCAGCATTTT
CASSDDRVLNQPQHF
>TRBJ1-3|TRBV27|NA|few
TGTGCCAGCAGTCCTACTTCGGCTGACACCATATATTTT
CASSPTSADTIYF
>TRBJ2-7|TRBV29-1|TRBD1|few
TGCAGCGTGGCCCGACAGGGGGGATCCGAGCAGTACTTC
CSVARQGGSEQYF
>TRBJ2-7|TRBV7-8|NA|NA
TGTGCCAGCAGCTTAAGGGGTCTAGCCCTTACCTACGAGCAGTACTTC
CASSLRGLALTYEQYF
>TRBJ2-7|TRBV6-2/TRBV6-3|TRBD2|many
TGTGCCAGCAGACCACAACGGACTAGCGGCTACGAGCAGTACTTC
CASRPQRTSGYEQYF
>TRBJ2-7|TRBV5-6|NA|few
TGTGCCAGCGGAGGATTAGACTCTGGGGCCTTCTCCTACGAGCAGTACTTC
CASGGLDSGAFSYEQYF
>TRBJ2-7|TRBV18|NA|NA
TGTGCCAGCTCACCCGTGACAAGATCCTACGAGCAGTACTTC
CASSPVTRSYEQYF
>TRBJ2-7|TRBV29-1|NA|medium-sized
TGCAGCGTTGGTCCTGATACCTACGAGCAGTACTTC
CSVGPDTYEQYF
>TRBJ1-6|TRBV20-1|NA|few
TGCAGTGTTTACAGGAATAATTCACCCCTCCACTTT
CSVYRNNSPLHF
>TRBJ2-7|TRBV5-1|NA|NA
TGCGCCAGCAGCTTGGACGGCCTATACTACGAGCAGTACTTC
CASSLDGLYYEQYF
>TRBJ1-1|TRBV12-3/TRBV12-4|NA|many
TGTGCCACCGCCCGATCGATTGAAGCTTTCTTT
CATARSIEAFF
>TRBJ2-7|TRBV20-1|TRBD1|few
TGCAGTGCTAGAGACCGGGACAGGGGAGCCTACGAGCAGTACTTC
CSARDRDRGAYEQYF
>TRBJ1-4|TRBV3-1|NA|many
TGTGCCAGCAGCCAAGATCTCGGCGGATCAACTAATGAAAAACTGTTTTTT
CASSQDLGGSTNEKLFF
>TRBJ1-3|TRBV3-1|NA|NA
TGTGCCAGCAGCCAAGAGAGAAACACCATATATTTT
CASSQERNTIYF
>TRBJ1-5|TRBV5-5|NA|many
TGTGCCAGCAGCTTCGGCCCCGAGGTGGGCAATCAGCCCCAGCATTTT
CASSFGPEVGNQPQHF
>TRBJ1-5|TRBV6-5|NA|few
TGTGCCAGCAGTTCCGGGAGTTTGGGCAATCAGCCCCAGCATTTT
CASSSGSLGNQPQHF
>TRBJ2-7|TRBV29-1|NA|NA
TGCAGCGTTGAAGATCGCGGCGTCGAGCAGTACTTC
CSVEDRGVEQYF
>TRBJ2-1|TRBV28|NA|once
TGTGCCAGCAGTTTATTACGGAGAAACTACAATGAGCAGTTCTTC
CASSLLRRNYNEQFF
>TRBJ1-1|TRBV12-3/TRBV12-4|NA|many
TGTGCCAGCAGTCCCCGGTGGCTACCTGAAGCTTTCTTT
CASSPRWLPEAFF
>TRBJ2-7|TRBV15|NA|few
TGTGCCACCAGCAGTCCCCCCGATTTTGGGGAGCAGTACTTC
CATSSPPDFGEQYF
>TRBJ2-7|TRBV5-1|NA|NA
TGCGCCAGCAGCTTGGGAGTGGGGGGCAGCTACGAGCAGTACTTC
CASSLGVGGSYEQYF
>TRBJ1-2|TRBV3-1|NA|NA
TGTGCCAGCAGCCAAGGCGTGGGGAGTAGGGGCTACACCTTC
CASSQGVGSRGYTF
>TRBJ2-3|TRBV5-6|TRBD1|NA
TGTGCCAGCAGCGGACAGGGGGCGCAGTATTTT
CASSGQGAQYF
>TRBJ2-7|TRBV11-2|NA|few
TGTGCCAGCAGTAGGGCAAGGAACGAGCAGTACTTC
CASSRARNEQYF
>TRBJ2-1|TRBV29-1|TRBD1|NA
TGCAGCGTCCCCAGGGGGCGCTCCTACAATGAGCAGTTCTTC
CSVPRGRSYNEQFF
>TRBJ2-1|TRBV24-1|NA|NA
TGTGCCACCTGTGACCTTAGCGGTTCCTACAATGAGCAGTTCTTC
CATCDLSGSYNEQFF
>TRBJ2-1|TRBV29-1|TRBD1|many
TGCAGCGCCGGACAGGGTATCAATGAGCAGTTCTTC
CSAGQGINEQFF
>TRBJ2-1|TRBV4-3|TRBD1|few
TGCGCCAGCAGCCAACCCGGGACAGGGTTGGGTGAGCAGTTCTTC
CASSQPGTGLGEQFF
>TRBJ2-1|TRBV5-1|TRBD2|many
TGCGCCAGCAGCTTCCGGATAGAGCGGGGGGACAATGAGCAGTTCTTC
CASSFRIERGDNEQFF
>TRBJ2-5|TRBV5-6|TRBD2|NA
TGTGCCAGCAGCTTCTTTGGGACAGGGAGACTAGCGGGAGGGCCGCGAACCCAGTACTTC
CASSFFGTGRLAGGPRTQYF
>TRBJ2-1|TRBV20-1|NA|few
TGCAGTGCTAGTCGGTGGGGGCGACGTTCCTACAATGAGCAGTTCTTC
CSASRWGRRSYNEQFF
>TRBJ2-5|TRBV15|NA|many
TGTGCCACCAGCAGAGATGACCCTAGCTTTGAGACCCAGTACTTC
CATSRDDPSFETQYF
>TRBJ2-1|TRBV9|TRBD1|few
TGTGCCAGCAGCCCTCAGGACAGGGGGCTTAGTGAGCAGTTCTTC
CASSPQDRGLSEQFF
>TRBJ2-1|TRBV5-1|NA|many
TGCGCCAGCAGCCTTACTACGAATGAGCAGTTCTTC
CASSLTTNEQFF
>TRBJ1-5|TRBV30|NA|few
TGTGCCTGGGGGGGACACGGGGATCAGCCCCAGCATTTT
CAWGGHGDQPQHF
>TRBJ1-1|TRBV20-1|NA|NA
TGCAGTGCTAGAATGCAGCCGATGAACACTGAAGCTTTCTTT
CSARMQPMNTEAFF
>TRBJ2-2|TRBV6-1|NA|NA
TGTGCCAGCAGGCAAATTGCAGGAGCTGCGAACACCGGGGAGCTGTTTTTT
CASRQIAGAANTGELFF
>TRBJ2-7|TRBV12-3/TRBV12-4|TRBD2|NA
TGTGCCAGCAGCCGATCTAGCGGCTACGAGCAGTACTTC
CASSRSSGYEQYF
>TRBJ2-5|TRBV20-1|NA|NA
TGCAGTGCTAGATCAAGAGAGACCCAGTACTTC
CSARSRETQYF
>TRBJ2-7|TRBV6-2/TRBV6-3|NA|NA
TGTGCCAGCAGTTCCCGGCCCCGCGTGGGGCAGTACTTC
CASSSRPRVGQYF
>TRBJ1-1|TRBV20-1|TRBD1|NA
TGCAGTGCCTCCCGGACAGGGGGCATTGAAGCTTTCTTT
CSASRTGGIEAFF